One and the same sample provided the 15 T cell receptor beta chains below, sequenced in a study of T cell responses to AZD1222 COVID-19 vaccine. Sequencing used immunoSEQ multiplex PCR; TCRdb keeps in-frame clones, though not all of them. In the table there are 140,000 or so clones, about 92% of which are singletons. The sequences come from peripheral blood, collected after recovery from COVID-19. Source of these receptors: an adult who had recovered from COVID-19.

The genes are TRBV10-1 and TRBJ2-2; 8 nucleotides align to TRBD1. Germline V gene sequence: CDR1 WNHNN, CDR2 SYGVQD (reference sequence). The V gene end was trimmed by 3 bases and the J gene end by 6 bases; junction bases not matched to a gene: 9. The length of the CDR3 is 16 residues. In DNA form, the CDR3 reads TGCGCCAGCAGTGACCCCTGGACAGGGAAAGCCGGGGAGCTGTTTTTT. Translation: CASSDPWTGKAGELFF.

This clone appeared a single time. The chain recombines TRBV30 with TRBJ1-1, with D perhaps TRBD1 (6 bases). The CDR3 contains 16 residues. V was cut by 3 bases and J by 4 bases, with 21 bases left in between. Germline CDR1 is GTSNPN and CDR2 is SVGIG (reference sequence). The CDR3 DNA follows: TGTGCCTGGAGCGATTCGAGGGGAGGGGGGATCACTGAAGCTTTCTTT. Translated, it gives CAWSDSRGGGITEAFF.

This clone was detected only once. One junction end does not reproduce the germline sequence, and a read error may be involved. This rearrangement joins TRBV6-4 to TRBJ2-5, with D perhaps TRBD2 (5 bases). The CDR3 extends over 17 amino acids. The germline V gene has CDR1 MRHNA and CDR2 SNTAGT. CDR3 residues: CASSDGPNSGNQETQYF. CDR3 DNA: TGTGCCAGCAGTGACGGGCCGAACAGCGGAAACCAAGAGACTCAGTACTTC.

This sequence joins TRBV7-8 and TRBJ1-1; D unresolved. V was pared by 1 base and J by 4 bases, with 13 bases between. The CDR3 spans 15 residues. CDR1 SGHVS and CDR2 FQNEAQ come from the germline V gene. This CDR3 reads CASSLDVRKGTEAFF. The CDR3 bases are TGTGCCAGCAGCTTAGATGTTCGGAAAGGCACTGAAGCTTTCTTT.

This chain uses TRBV30 with TRBJ2-2, with D uncertain. The germline V gene has CDR1 GTSNPN and CDR2 SVGIG (reference sequence). The CDR3 spans 12 residues. The V and J ends lost 3 bases and 4 bases respectively, with 6 bases between them. This CDR3 reads CAWSRTTGELFF. The CDR3 coding sequence is TGTGCCTGGAGCCGGACCACCGGGGAGCTGTTTTTT.

The chain has TRBV19 and TRBJ2-1, with 8 nucleotides matching TRBD2. V lost 9 bases and J lost 0; bases outside the gene matches: 4. In germline, CDR1 is LNHDA, CDR2 SQIVND (reference sequence). CDR3 size: 14 residues. DNA of the CDR3: TGTGCCAGCGGGAGGGTAGACTCCTACAATGAGCAGTTCTTC. Translated: CASGRVDSYNEQFF.

J is TRBJ2-4 and V is TRBV25-1; possibly TRBD1 for D (6 bases). In germline, CDR1 is MGHDK, CDR2 SYGVNS. CDR3 size: 13 residues. Trimming pared 2 bases from V and 9 bases from J, leaving 11 bases between. CDR3 in amino acids: CASSERGGSIQYF. CDR3 DNA: TGTGCCAGCAGTGAACGAGGGGGAAGCATTCAGTACTTC.

DNA of the CDR3: TGCAGCGTGGGGACAGACTACGAGCAGTACTTC. Amino acids: CSVGTDYEQYF. The gene calls are TRBV29-1 and TRBJ2-7; 7 bases are a match to TRBD1. This CDR3 is built from 11 residues. Germline V CDR1 and CDR2: SQVTM, ANQGSEA. Trimming at V came to 6 bases and at J to 3 bases, leaving 2 bases not matched to a gene.

The chain carries TRBV4-1 and TRBJ1-6; D call uncertain. CDR1 and CDR2 (germline): MGHRA, YSYEKL. The CDR3 is 13 amino acids. V was trimmed by 4 bases and J by 6 bases, leaving 7 bases between them. The DNA for the CDR3 is TGCGCCAGCAGCCGAGTTATTAATTCACCCCTCCACTTT. Translation gives CASSRVINSPLHF.

This chain connects TRBV15 to TRBJ1-2, with 8 bases fitting TRBD1. Germline assignment: CDR1 LNHNV and CDR2 YYDKDF (reference sequence). V gave up 5 bases and J gave up 6 bases; unmatched junction bases: 5. The CDR3 runs 13 residues. CDR3 sequence reads: CATSFGQGDGYTF. CDR3 bases: TGTGCCACCAGCTTCGGACAGGGTGATGGCTACACCTTC.

CDR3 coding DNA: TGCGCCAGTGAGGGGGTCCCGGGGGAGGAGCAGTTCTTC. It codes for CASEGVPGEEQFF. The chain couples TRBV4-1 to TRBJ2-1; D may match TRBD1 or TRBD2 (6 bases each). V was cut by 9 bases and J by 10 bases, with 19 bases left in between. Germline loops: CDR1 MGHRA, CDR2 YSYEKL. The CDR3 has 13 amino acids.

The chain uses TRBV19 and TRBJ1-2; D ambiguous. The germline gives CDR1 LNHDA, CDR2 SQIVND (reference sequence). This CDR3 has 14 amino acids. The V end was cut by 1 base, the J end by 3 bases, with 9 bases between. The CDR3 region has the DNA TGTGCCAGTAGTATAGGCAGGCTCGACTATGGCTACACCTTC. Translating gives CASSIGRLDYGYTF. The full variable domain, with the rest looked up from reference TRBV19 and TRBJ1-2, is DGGITQSPKYLFRKEGQNVTLSCEQNLNHDAMYWYRQDPGQGLRLIYYSQIVNDFQKGDIAEGYSVSREKKESFPLTVTSAQKNPTAFYLCASSIGRLDYGYTFGSGTRLTVV.

The rearrangement uses TRBV4-1 and TRBJ2-2; TRBD2 is a possible D gene (6 bases). CDR1 and CDR2 from the germline V gene are MGHRA and YSYEKL. This CDR3 has 14 residues. V dropped 11 bases and J dropped 6 bases, with 19 bases sitting between them. As DNA, the CDR3 is TGCGCCTCTCAACTCGAGGAGGGGTCCGGGGAGCTGTTTTTT. This sequence encodes CASQLEEGSGELFF.

The gene calls are TRBV30 and TRBJ2-2; D is perhaps TRBD2 (5 bases). The V gene lost 1 base and the J gene lost 7 bases, with 7 bases spanning the gap. The germline V gene encodes CDR1 GTSNPN and CDR2 SVGIG (reference sequence). CDR3 length: 12 residues. The CDR3 sequence is CAWSEGSGELFF. As DNA, the CDR3 is TGTGCCTGGAGTGAAGGGAGCGGGGAGCTGTTTTTT.

This clone has a single count. The chain couples TRBV7-2 to TRBJ2-3; 8 nucleotides agree with TRBD2. Germline lookup yields CDR1 SGHTA and CDR2 FQGNSA. This CDR3 contains 14 residues. Trimming cost V 5 bases and J 3 bases; bases outside gene matches: 4. The CDR3 sequence: CASSPGLVTDTQYF. As DNA, the CDR3 is TGTGCCAGCAGCCCGGGACTAGTAACAGATACGCAGTATTTT.